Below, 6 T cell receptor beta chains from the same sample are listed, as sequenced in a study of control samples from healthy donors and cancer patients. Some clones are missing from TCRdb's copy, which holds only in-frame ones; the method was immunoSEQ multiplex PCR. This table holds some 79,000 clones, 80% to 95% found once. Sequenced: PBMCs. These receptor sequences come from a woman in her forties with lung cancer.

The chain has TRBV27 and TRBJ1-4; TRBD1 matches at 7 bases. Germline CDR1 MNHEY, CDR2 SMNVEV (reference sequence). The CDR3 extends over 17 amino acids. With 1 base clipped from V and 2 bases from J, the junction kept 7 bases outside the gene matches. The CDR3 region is CASSLYQGDTTNEKLFF. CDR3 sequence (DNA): TGTGCCAGCAGTTTATACCAGGGGGACACCACTAATGAAAAACTGTTTTTT.

CDR3 in DNA: TGTGCCAATTCCGGGACAGGCTACACAGATACGCAGTATTTT. Translating gives CANSGTGYTDTQYF. The J gene is TRBJ2-3, the V gene TRBV10-3, with 8 bases identical to TRBD1. Germline CDR1 and CDR2: ENHRY and SYGVKD. Germline trimming cut 10 bases from V and 2 bases from J; bases unmatched to any gene: 8. The CDR3 sequence is 14 residues long.

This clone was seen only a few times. CDR3 protein: CASSEQSRGMGYGYTF. The CDR3 coding sequence is TGTGCCAGTAGCGAACAGAGCAGGGGGATGGGCTATGGCTACACCTTC. This chain connects TRBV19 to TRBJ1-2; 7 bases agree with TRBD1. The CDR3 is made up of 16 amino acids. V shed 6 bases, J shed 4 bases, and the junction held 14 bases outside the gene matches. The germline V gene has CDR1 LNHDA and CDR2 SQIVND (reference sequence).

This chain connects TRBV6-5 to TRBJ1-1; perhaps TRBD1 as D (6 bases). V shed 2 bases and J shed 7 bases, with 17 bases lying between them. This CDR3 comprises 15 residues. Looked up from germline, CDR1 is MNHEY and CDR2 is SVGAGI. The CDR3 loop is CASSYGGRGQGEAFF. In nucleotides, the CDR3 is TGTGCCAGCAGTTACGGCGGCAGGGGCCAGGGTGAAGCTTTCTTT.

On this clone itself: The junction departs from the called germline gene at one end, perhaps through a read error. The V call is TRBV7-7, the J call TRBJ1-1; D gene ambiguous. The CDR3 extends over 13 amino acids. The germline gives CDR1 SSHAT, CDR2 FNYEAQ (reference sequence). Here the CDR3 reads CASSLKENTEAFF. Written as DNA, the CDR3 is TGTGCTAGCAGCTTAAAAGAGAACACTGAAGCTTTCTTT.

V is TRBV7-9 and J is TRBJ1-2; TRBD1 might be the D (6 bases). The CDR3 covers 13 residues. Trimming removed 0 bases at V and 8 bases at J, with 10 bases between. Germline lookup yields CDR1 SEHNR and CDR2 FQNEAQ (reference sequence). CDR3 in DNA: TGTGCCAGCAGCTTAGCGGGGGCAGAAGGCTACACCTTC. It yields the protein CASSLAGAEGYTF.